These 9 T cell receptor beta chains came from one sample sequenced in a study of identical twins. In TCRdb, the 5' RACE reads were re-called with MiXCR into one record per CDR3 protein. The data contain about 700,000 distinct CDR3 sequences, over 8.5% of them seen just once; the ten biggest clones take up 0.8% to 1%. In addition, the sample was reused for a study of yellow fever vaccine responses in identical twins.

Sequencing was performed on PBMCs. The receptor set was obtained from a young woman in good health.

This clonotype was seen many times. This chain connects TRBV9 to TRBJ2-7; 10 bases match TRBD2. This CDR3 contains 14 residues. Germline CDR1 and CDR2: SGDLS and YYNGEE. V was pared by 3 bases and J by 3 bases, with 3 bases of the junction left unmatched. CDR3 residues: CASSGGTSDYEQYF. CDR3 DNA: TGTGCCAGCAGCGGAGGGACTAGCGACTACGAGCAGTACTTC.

This clonotype was seen a few times. The chain links TRBV7-2 to TRBJ1-2; D is undetermined. The germline V gene has CDR1 SGHTA and CDR2 FQGNSA. The CDR3 length is 15 residues. V shed 1 base and J shed 4 bases, with 13 bases lying between them. As DNA, the CDR3 is TGTGCCAGCAGCTTAGTTAAAGGGCAGTCCTATGGCTACACCTTC. Residues: CASSLVKGQSYGYTF.

This clonotype was seen repeatedly, ten times or more. The rearrangement uses TRBV25-1 and TRBJ2-7; 10 nucleotides align to TRBD2. This CDR3 is built from 13 residues. CDR1 is MGHDK, CDR2 SYGVNS, per germline. Trimming cost V 6 bases and J 3 bases; bases outside gene matches: 2. Here the CDR3 DNA reads TGTGCCAGCAGGGGACTAGCGTACTACGAGCAGTACTTC. It is translated as CASRGLAYYEQYF.

The chain recombines TRBV12-3 or TRBV12-4 with TRBJ2-5; tentatively, D is TRBD2 (7 bases). V was clipped by 1 base and J by 1 base, with 13 bases between them. The CDR3 sequence is 16 residues long. CDR3 protein: CASSLVGGPRQETQYF. In DNA, the CDR3 is TGTGCCAGCAGTTTAGTCGGGGGGCCCCGCCAAGAGACCCAGTACTTC.

This chain links TRBV20-1 with TRBJ2-7; 9 bases match TRBD2. V shed 3 bases and J 1 base; nucleotides not matched to a gene: 4. This CDR3 region has 14 residues. Germline V gene lookup returns CDR1 DFQATT and CDR2 SNEGSKA (reference sequence). DNA for the CDR3: TGCAGTGCTAGCCCTCTAGCGGGATCCTACGAGCAGTACTTC. Translated: CSASPLAGSYEQYF.

This clonotype was observed a handful of times. The chain has TRBV5-4 and TRBJ2-7, with a weak D call TRBD1 (5 bases). CDR1 is SGHNT and CDR2 is YYREEE in the germline V gene (reference sequence). The CDR3 spans 15 residues. V was cut by 4 bases and J by 2 bases, with 16 bases left in between. Here the CDR3 reads CASSPTQGLTYEQYF. The CDR3 DNA reads as TGTGCCAGCAGCCCAACCCAGGGATTAACCTACGAGCAGTACTTC.

In this sample, this clonotype turned up many times. The J gene is TRBJ1-2, the V gene TRBV12-3 or TRBV12-4, with 8 bases identical to TRBD1. CDR3 size: 16 residues. The trim removed 3 bases at V and 5 bases at J, leaving 11 bases unmatched. The CDR3 loop is CASSFRSGGGGYGYTF. The CDR3 nucleotides read TGTGCCAGCAGTTTCCGATCAGGGGGCGGGGGGTATGGCTACACCTTC.

This clonotype was observed a few times. V gene TRBV2 combines with J gene TRBJ1-1; D may be TRBD1 (5 bases). Germline V CDR1 and CDR2: SNHLY, FYNNEI. This CDR3 spans 13 amino acids. Between the trimmed V and J ends, which lost 6 bases and 5 bases, there was a span of 13 bases. CDR3 sequence: CASRGGRNTEAFF. As DNA, the CDR3 is TGTGCCAGCAGGGGGGGACGAAATACTGAAGCTTTCTTT.

The chain couples TRBV11-1 to TRBJ2-1; 9 bases align to TRBD1. This CDR3 is built from 13 residues. The germline V gene encodes CDR1 SGHAT and CDR2 FQDESV (reference sequence). Trimming at V came to 1 base and at J to 10 bases, leaving 2 bases not matched to a gene. The CDR3 region is CASSLDRGREQFF. CDR3 DNA sequence: TGTGCCAGCAGCTTAGACAGGGGGCGCGAGCAGTTCTTC.